Below, 21 T cell receptor beta chains from the same sample are listed, as sequenced in a study of cytomegalovirus exposure and HLA in healthy donors. Produced via immunoSEQ multiplex PCR; TCRdb's table is partial and in-frame only. The table records roughly 130,000 clones, around 90% of them present only once. Sequencing was done on a sample of PBMCs. All receptors derive from a woman aged 30 to 39 in good health and CMV-seropositive.

The chain joins TRBV6-1 to TRBJ1-6, with D possibly TRBD1 on 5 matching bases. Looked up from germline, CDR1 is MNHNS and CDR2 is SASEGT. The V and J ends lost 2 bases and 2 bases respectively, with 10 bases between them. CDR3 length equals 16 residues. The CDR3 DNA reads TGTGCCAGCAGTGAACAGGGCAGAACCTATAATTCACCCCTCCACTTT. This codes for CASSEQGRTYNSPLHF.

The V gene is TRBV7-8, the J gene TRBJ2-6; D gene uncertain. Deletions cut 1 base from V and 5 bases from J, with 9 bases between. The CDR3 covers 15 residues. Germline CDR1 is SGHVS and CDR2 is FQNEAQ. For the CDR3, the DNA is TGTGCCAGCAGCTTAGATTACTCCTGGGCCAACGTCCTGACTTTC. Its protein product is CASSLDYSWANVLTF.

This chain uses TRBV5-4 with TRBJ2-7, with TRBD2 matching 7 bases. Germline trimming cut 0 bases from V and 3 bases from J; bases unmatched to any gene: 9. Germline V gives CDR1 SGHNT, CDR2 YYREEE (reference sequence). This CDR3 is built from 16 residues. The CDR3 region is CASSLVGTTLGYEQYF. Written as DNA, the CDR3 is TGTGCCAGCAGCTTGGTCGGGACTACCCTAGGCTACGAGCAGTACTTC.

The V call is TRBV21-1, the J call TRBJ2-5; the table calls TRBD2, which could not be checked here. TRBV21-1 represents a pseudogene. The CDR3 extends over 15 amino acids. CDR3 nucleotides: TGTGCCAGCAGCAAAGTAACGGGAGGGGAAGAGACCCAGTACTTC. The encoded protein is CASSKVTGGEETQYF.

V is TRBV6-5 and J is TRBJ2-3; a possible D gene is TRBD2 (6 bases). Germline V CDR1 and CDR2: MNHEY, SVGAGI. V was clipped by 6 bases and J by 3 bases, with 13 bases between them. This CDR3 has 14 residues. Written as DNA, the CDR3 is TGTGCCAGCAGCAGACGGGAGAGGACAGATACGCAGTATTTT. As protein: CASSRRERTDTQYF.

J is TRBJ2-2 and V is TRBV19; D possibly corresponds to TRBD2 (6 bases). The CDR3 has 16 amino acids. V was shortened by 6 bases and J by 0 bases, with 14 bases between the two germline ends. Looked up from germline, CDR1 is LNHDA and CDR2 is SQIVND (reference sequence). CDR3 coding DNA: TGTGCCAGTAGGGGGGGATACCAGTCGAACACCGGGGAGCTGTTTTTT. Protein sequence: CASRGGYQSNTGELFF.

The V and J genes are TRBV18 and TRBJ1-5; TRBD1 is a possible D gene (6 bases). Trimming removed 3 bases at V and 0 bases at J, with 12 bases between. The CDR3 is 16 amino acids. The V gene's germline CDR1 is KGHSH and CDR2 LQKENI. The CDR3 loop is CASSPGTHHSNQPQHF. CDR3 DNA: TGTGCCAGCTCACCTGGGACACACCATAGCAATCAGCCCCAGCATTTT.

This clone was recorded once. This sequence joins TRBV6-1 and TRBJ2-7; 8 positions match TRBD2. With 4 bases clipped from V and 1 base from J, the junction kept 3 bases outside the gene matches. CDR3 length equals 14 residues. From germline, CDR1 is MNHNS and CDR2 SASEGT. The CDR3 DNA is TGTGCCAGCAGTGTTACTAGCGGTTCCTACGAGCAGTACTTC. This sequence encodes CASSVTSGSYEQYF.

The chain is built from TRBV5-8 and TRBJ1-1; D uncertain. The V end was cut by 3 bases, the J end by 3 bases, with 9 bases between. This CDR3 has 13 residues. The germline V gene has CDR1 SGHTS and CDR2 YDEGEE. The CDR3 coding sequence is TGTGCCAGCAGCTCAGACGGAGACACTGAAGCTTTCTTT. Its protein is CASSSDGDTEAFF.

The chain is built from TRBV28 and TRBJ1-2, with D perhaps matching TRBD1 (5 bases). This CDR3 region has 14 residues. In germline, CDR1 is MDHEN, CDR2 SYDVKM. Trimming took 2 bases from V and 3 from J, leaving 10 bases between them. The CDR3 coding sequence is TGTGCCAGCAGTTTAGGTCTCAGGGACTATGGCTACACCTTC. As protein: CASSLGLRDYGYTF.

The chain joins TRBV14 to TRBJ2-1, with a weak D call TRBD1 (6 bases). From germline, CDR1 is SGHDN and CDR2 FVKESK. V dropped 1 base and J dropped 12 bases, with 13 bases sitting between them. CDR3 length: 13 residues. As DNA, the CDR3 is TGTGCCAGCAGCCAAGTAGGTCGAGGGGGGCAGTTCTTC. Protein product: CASSQVGRGGQFF.

This chain joins TRBV5-1 and TRBJ2-3, with 11 bases matching TRBD2. The V and J ends lost 4 bases and 6 bases, in that order; junction bases with no gene match: 16. The CDR3 contains 18 residues. Germline CDR1 reads SGHRS; CDR2 reads YFSETQ. DNA for the CDR3: TGCGCCAGCAGCCCCTCAAGGCTAGCGGGGGGTCTTGGGGATACGCAGTATTTT. This encodes CASSPSRLAGGLGDTQYF.

The rearrangement links TRBV29-1 to TRBJ1-2; no definite D call. The CDR3 runs 17 residues. The V gene's germline CDR1 is SQVTM and CDR2 ANQGSEA. The V end was cut by 0 bases, the J end by 5 bases, with 22 bases between. CDR3 protein: CSVEEIGGTGYPYGYTF. DNA for the CDR3: TGCAGCGTTGAAGAGATTGGTGGTACGGGATACCCATATGGCTACACCTTC. The whole variable domain, remainder taken from reference TRBV29-1 and TRBJ1-2, is SAVISQKPSRDICQRGTSLTIQCQVDSQVTMMFWYRQQPGQSLTLIATANQGSEATYESGFVIDKFPISRPNLTFSTLTVSNMSPEDSSIYLCSVEEIGGTGYPYGYTFGSGTRLTVV.

This clone showed up just a few times. This chain connects TRBV7-2 to TRBJ2-1; D possibly corresponds to TRBD2 (5 bases). With 5 bases removed from V and 6 bases from J, the gap between germline ends came to 14 bases. The CDR3 has 14 amino acids. Germline CDR1 SGHTA, CDR2 FQGNSA. CDR3 coding DNA: TGTGCCAGCAGCCTCGCCCGGACTCTCAATGAGCAGTTCTTC. Amino acid sequence: CASSLARTLNEQFF.

V and J are TRBV7-6 and TRBJ2-2, with TRBD2 identical over 9 bases. Losses at the gene ends were 4 bases for V and 4 bases for J; bases not matched to a gene: 7. CDR1 is SGHVS, CDR2 FNYEAQ, per germline. The CDR3 is 16 residues long. The CDR3 region is CASSSRPLAGTGELFF. Here the CDR3 DNA reads TGTGCCAGCAGCTCAAGACCACTAGCGGGCACCGGGGAGCTGTTTTTT.

The chain links TRBV6-5 to TRBJ2-3; possibly TRBD1 for D (6 bases). Germline V CDR1 and CDR2: MNHEY, SVGAGI. V was shortened by 4 bases and J by 0 bases, with 8 bases between the two germline ends. This CDR3 has 14 amino acids. The CDR3 sequence: CASSLDRSTDTQYF. The CDR3 coding sequence is TGTGCCAGCAGTTTAGACAGGAGCACAGATACGCAGTATTTT.

The chain links TRBV4-1 to TRBJ2-3, with 8 bases that match TRBD1. This CDR3 region has 16 residues. Germline V gene sequence: CDR1 MGHRA, CDR2 YSYEKL. V lost 4 bases to trimming and J lost 0 bases; unmatched junction nucleotides: 6. The CDR3 DNA sequence: TGCGCCAGCAGCCCAATCCGGGACAGGAGCACAGATACGCAGTATTTT. As protein: CASSPIRDRSTDTQYF.

The chain is built from TRBV5-1 and TRBJ1-1; TRBD1 might be the D (5 bases). V was cut by 0 bases and J by 5 bases, with 8 bases left in between. The CDR3 has 13 amino acids. Looked up from germline, CDR1 is SGHRS and CDR2 is YFSETQ. CDR3 in amino acids: CASSLDPGTEAFF. DNA for the CDR3: TGCGCCAGCAGCTTGGACCCAGGGACTGAAGCTTTCTTT.

This clone was found once. The gene calls are TRBV10-3 and TRBJ1-2; D gene unclear. This CDR3 region has 13 residues. CDR1 and CDR2 from the germline V gene are ENHRY and SYGVKD. Trimming took off 3 bases at V and 1 base at J, with 6 bases between the two ends. The CDR3, as DNA: TGTGCCATCAGTGATGACATTAACTATGGCTACACCTTC. Its translation is CAISDDINYGYTF.

The chain combines TRBV27 with TRBJ2-5, with a tentative D call TRBD1 (6 bases). V was shortened by 4 bases and J by 2 bases, with 14 bases between the two germline ends. This CDR3 has 15 amino acids. Germline CDR1 reads MNHEY; CDR2 reads SMNVEV (reference sequence). This chain's CDR3 is CASSSGTYFQETQYF. Written as DNA, the CDR3 is TGTGCCAGCAGTTCCGGGACATATTTTCAAGAGACCCAGTACTTC.

V and J are TRBV11-2 and TRBJ1-4, with TRBD1 as a possible D gene (5 bases). Germline assignment: CDR1 SGHAT and CDR2 FQNNGV. V gave up 1 base and J gave up 7 bases, with 16 bases separating them. CDR3 length: 16 amino acids. CDR3 DNA: TGTGCCAGCAGCTTAGGTGTGCAGGGCGGGGGTGAAAAACTGTTTTTT. Its translation: CASSLGVQGGGEKLFF.